These 12 T cell receptor beta chains originate from one sample sequenced in a study of T-cell memory formation after mild COVID-19. TCRdb recomputed calls from the 5' RACE reads with MiXCR, one row per CDR3 protein. Here the sample spans about 400,000 distinct CDR3 sequences, approximately 15% being singletons. The specimen sequenced was PBMCs or a T cell subset sorted from them (not recorded which). These receptors were collected from a man younger than 35 who had mild COVID-19 (a few samples of this study predate the infection). Cell type and time point are not known.

In this sample, this clonotype turned up once. This sequence joins TRBV27 and TRBJ2-3, with 9 bases that match TRBD2. The length of the CDR3 is 17 residues. CDR1 and CDR2 from the germline V gene are MNHEY and SMNVEV (reference sequence). Losses at the gene ends were 5 bases for V and 3 bases for J; bases not matched to a gene: 12. The CDR3 protein is CASSRLAVQVGTDTQYF. CDR3 DNA sequence: TGTGCCAGCAGTCGACTAGCGGTACAAGTTGGGACAGATACGCAGTATTTT.

CDR3: CSARGQGTNTGELFF. DNA for the CDR3: TGCAGTGCTAGAGGGCAGGGGACGAACACCGGGGAGCTGTTTTTT. The chain combines TRBV20-1 with TRBJ2-2; D perhaps matches TRBD1 (6 bases). V was trimmed by 1 base and J by 0 bases, leaving 9 bases between them. CDR3 length: 15 residues. Per germline, CDR1 DFQATT and CDR2 SNEGSKA (reference sequence).

The chain links TRBV7-9 to TRBJ2-4; D may correspond to TRBD1 or TRBD2 (5 bases each). This CDR3 comprises 19 residues. V was shortened by 1 base and J by 3 bases, with 22 bases between the two germline ends. The germline V gene has CDR1 SEHNR and CDR2 FQNEAQ (reference sequence). CDR3 DNA sequence: TGTGCCAGCAGCTTAGAAATTTGCGGATCGGGACGAGGCAAAAACATTCAGTACTTC. This encodes CASSLEICGSGRGKNIQYF.

V usage is TRBV7-9 and J usage is TRBJ2-2, with D hard to call. V lost 3 bases to trimming and J lost 3 bases, with 8 bases between them. CDR1 is SEHNR and CDR2 is FQNEAQ in the germline V gene (reference sequence). The CDR3 extends over 14 amino acids. The CDR3 bases are TGTGCCAGCAGCTTCCCGGGCCACACCGGGGAGCTGTTTTTT. Residues: CASSFPGHTGELFF.

J is TRBJ1-5 and V is TRBV19, with D uncertain. V gave up 5 bases and J gave up 3 bases, with 17 bases separating them. Germline CDR1 LNHDA, CDR2 SQIVND (reference sequence). The CDR3 length is 16 residues. The CDR3 region has the DNA TGTGCCAGTAGTGTTCTCGGCAGAAGTCTCAATCAGCCCCAGCATTTT. This encodes CASSVLGRSLNQPQHF.

The chain joins TRBV20-1 to TRBJ2-7, with 7 bases that match TRBD2. V was pared by 7 bases and J by 2 bases, with 8 bases of the junction left unmatched. Germline V lookup: CDR1 DFQATT, CDR2 SNEGSKA (reference sequence). This CDR3 comprises 13 residues. This CDR3 is CSVWRAGAYEQYF. CDR3 DNA: TGCAGTGTTTGGCGGGCGGGGGCCTACGAGCAGTACTTC.

The rearrangement links TRBV7-9 to TRBJ2-2; D gene ambiguous. In germline, CDR1 is SEHNR, CDR2 FQNEAQ (reference sequence). Trimming shortened V by 5 bases and J by 7 bases, and 14 bases separated the two germline ends. This CDR3 spans 14 amino acids. The chain's CDR3 is CASSRVPTGGELFF. CDR3 DNA sequence: TGTGCCAGCAGCCGGGTCCCGACGGGCGGGGAGCTGTTTTTT. Together with reference TRBV7-9 and TRBJ2-2, the CDR3 gives the full variable domain: DTGVSQNPRHKITKRGQNVTFRCDPISEHNRLYWYRQTLGQGPEFLTYFQNEAQLEKSRLLSDRFSAERPKGSFSTLEIQRTEQGDSAMYLCASSRVPTGGELFFGEGSRLTVL.

This clonotype was seen more than once but under ten times. This rearrangement joins TRBV28 to TRBJ1-2, with 7 bases that match TRBD1. Germline assignment: CDR1 MDHEN and CDR2 SYDVKM. V trimming: 7 bases; J trimming: 4 bases; junction bases outside the gene matches: 12. This CDR3 region has 15 residues. DNA for the CDR3: TGTGCCAGCACCCCGCGGGCAGGGGGGGGCTATGGCTACACCTTC. Protein sequence: CASTPRAGGGYGYTF.

This chain joins TRBV29-1 and TRBJ1-2, with no clear D. Per germline, CDR1 SQVTM and CDR2 ANQGSEA. The CDR3 contains 12 residues. Trimming took off 3 bases at V and 0 bases at J, with 5 bases between the two ends. The DNA for the CDR3 is TGCAGCGTTGACATGGCTAACTATGGCTACACCTTC. Translation: CSVDMANYGYTF.

The table lists this clonotype with a few counts. The chain combines TRBV19 with TRBJ2-1; 12 bases fit TRBD2. Germline V CDR1 and CDR2: LNHDA, SQIVND (reference sequence). This CDR3 has 16 residues. The V segment lost 7 bases and the J segment 0 bases; nucleotides outside the gene matches: 4. The CDR3 is CASTPSGGASYNEQFF. DNA for the CDR3: TGTGCCAGTACCCCTAGCGGGGGGGCCTCCTACAATGAGCAGTTCTTC.

The chain is built from TRBV5-1 and TRBJ1-1, with no clear D. The V and J ends lost 1 base and 4 bases respectively, with 8 bases between them. Germline CDR1 SGHRS, CDR2 YFSETQ. The CDR3 is made up of 13 amino acids. CDR3 in DNA: TGCGCCAGCAGCTTGAGGGTAGGCACTGAAGCTTTCTTT. Its protein product is CASSLRVGTEAFF.

This clonotype was counted a few times. V gene TRBV7-9 combines with J gene TRBJ1-1, with D possibly being TRBD1 (5 bases). The ends were cut back, 4 bases at V and 5 bases at J, with 14 bases in the middle. Per germline, CDR1 SEHNR and CDR2 FQNEAQ (reference sequence). CDR3 length: 14 amino acids. The CDR3 loop is CASSSPGQPTEAFF. CDR3 bases: TGTGCCAGCAGCTCCCCGGGGCAACCAACTGAAGCTTTCTTT.